Presented here are 9 T cell receptor beta chains from one specimen sequenced in a study of cytomegalovirus exposure and HLA in healthy donors. 13 Jbeta primers and 60 Vbeta primers were used for the PCR. The method was immunoSEQ multiplex PCR; TCRdb's version includes in-frame clones alone and lacks a portion of them. Here the sample spans more than 85,000 clones, around 75% being singletons. The specimen sequenced was PBMCs. The receptors originated from a man aged 25-45 years in good health and CMV-seronegative.

In its sample, this clone was seen a few times. The chain uses TRBV5-4 and TRBJ1-4; perhaps TRBD1 as D (6 bases). Germline CDR1 is SGHNT and CDR2 is YYREEE (reference sequence). CDR3 length equals 15 residues. Trimming shortened V by 0 bases and J by 4 bases, and 10 bases separated the two germline ends. CDR3 coding DNA: TGTGCCAGCAGCTTGGCAGGGGATATTAATGAAAAACTGTTTTTT. Amino acids: CASSLAGDINEKLFF.

The V call is TRBV4-2, the J call TRBJ1-2, with TRBD1 matching over 9 bases. The V gene's germline CDR1 is LGHNA and CDR2 YNFKEQ. CDR3 length: 16 amino acids. V shed 0 bases, J shed 6 bases, and the junction held 8 bases outside the gene matches. The CDR3 coding sequence is TGTGCCAGCAGCCAAGACCGGACAGGGGATCTGGATGGCTACACCTTC. It specifies CASSQDRTGDLDGYTF.

V gene TRBV18 combines with J gene TRBJ2-2, with a tentative D call TRBD2 (6 bases). Germline-derived CDR1 and CDR2 are KGHSH and LQKENI. The CDR3 is made up of 16 amino acids. Between the trimmed V and J ends, which lost 3 bases and 2 bases, there was a span of 13 bases. CDR3 loop: CASSPASGRNTGELFF. DNA for the CDR3: TGTGCCAGCTCACCCGCCAGCGGGCGTAACACCGGGGAGCTGTTTTTT.

The CDR3 nucleotides read TGTGCCAGCAGCGTAGACAGTCGCTCTGGAAACACCATATATTTT. Protein: CASSVDSRSGNTIYF. The chain joins TRBV5-4 to TRBJ1-3; D possibly corresponds to TRBD1 (5 bases). The CDR3 totals 15 residues. V lost 4 bases and J 0 bases, leaving 11 bases between the germline ends. Germline V CDR1 and CDR2: SGHNT, YYREEE (reference sequence).

CDR3: CASSQSRSRELFF. The CDR3 nucleotides read TGTGCCAGCAGCCAAAGTAGATCGAGGGAGCTGTTTTTT. This chain links TRBV28 with TRBJ2-2; D gene unclear. Germline V CDR1 and CDR2: MDHEN, SYDVKM. Trimming left V 6 bases short and J 9 bases short, with 14 bases between. The CDR3 runs 13 residues.

The chain has TRBV10-3 and TRBJ2-3, with 12 bases aligning to TRBD2. This CDR3 spans 15 amino acids. Trimming cost V 4 bases and J 4 bases; bases outside gene matches: 3. From germline, CDR1 is ENHRY and CDR2 SYGVKD. The CDR3 spells CAISVLAGGADTQYF. In nucleotides, the CDR3 is TGTGCCATCAGTGTACTAGCGGGGGGTGCAGATACGCAGTATTTT.

The genes are TRBV5-3 and TRBJ2-1; D is ambiguous. TRBV5-3 is an ORF for which the function is uncertain. The CDR3 loop spans 17 amino acids. The V gene lost 4 bases and the J gene lost 1 base, with 18 bases spanning the gap. The CDR3 sequence: CARSAEKRSDSYNEQFF. In DNA, the CDR3 is TGTGCCAGAAGCGCCGAGAAAAGAAGCGATTCCTACAATGAGCAGTTCTTC.

This chain connects TRBV7-3 to TRBJ2-5, with D hard to call. V dropped 8 bases and J dropped 5 bases, with 9 bases sitting between them. The CDR3 totals 11 residues. Per the germline V gene, CDR1 is SGHTA and CDR2 is FQGTGA. The CDR3 reads CASGFGETQYF. The CDR3 bases are TGTGCCAGCGGGTTCGGGGAGACCCAGTACTTC.

J is TRBJ1-2 and V is TRBV5-1, with 8 bases aligning to TRBD1. V was pared by 2 bases and J by 3 bases, with 3 bases of the junction left unmatched. The CDR3 length is 14 residues. CDR1 and CDR2 (germline): SGHRS, YFSETQ. The CDR3 is CASSFQQGDYGYTF. Written as DNA, the CDR3 is TGCGCCAGCAGCTTCCAACAGGGGGACTATGGCTACACCTTC.